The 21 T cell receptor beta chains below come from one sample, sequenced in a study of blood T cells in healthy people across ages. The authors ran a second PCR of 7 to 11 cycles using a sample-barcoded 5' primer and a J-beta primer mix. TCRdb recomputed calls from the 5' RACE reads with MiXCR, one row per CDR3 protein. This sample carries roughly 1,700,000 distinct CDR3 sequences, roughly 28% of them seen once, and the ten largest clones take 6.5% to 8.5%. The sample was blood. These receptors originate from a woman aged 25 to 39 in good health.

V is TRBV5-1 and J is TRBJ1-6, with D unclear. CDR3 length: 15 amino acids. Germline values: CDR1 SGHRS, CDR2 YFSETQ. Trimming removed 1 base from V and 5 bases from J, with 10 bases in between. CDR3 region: CASSLTSEDNSPLHF. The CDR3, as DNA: TGCGCCAGCAGCTTGACTTCAGAAGATAATTCACCCCTCCACTTT.

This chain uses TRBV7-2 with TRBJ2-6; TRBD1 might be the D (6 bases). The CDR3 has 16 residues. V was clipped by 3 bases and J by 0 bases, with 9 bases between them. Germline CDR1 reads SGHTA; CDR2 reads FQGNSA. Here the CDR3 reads CASSLRTASGANVLTF. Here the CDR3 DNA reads TGTGCCAGCAGCTTGCGGACAGCCTCTGGGGCCAACGTCCTGACTTTC.

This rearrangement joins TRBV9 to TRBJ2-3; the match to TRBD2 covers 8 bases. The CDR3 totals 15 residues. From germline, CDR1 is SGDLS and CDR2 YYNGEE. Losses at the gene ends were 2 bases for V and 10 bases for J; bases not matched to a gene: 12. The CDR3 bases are TGTGCCAGCAGCGTTGAACCCGGGAGGGAGGATGCGCAGTATTTT. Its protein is CASSVEPGREDAQYF.

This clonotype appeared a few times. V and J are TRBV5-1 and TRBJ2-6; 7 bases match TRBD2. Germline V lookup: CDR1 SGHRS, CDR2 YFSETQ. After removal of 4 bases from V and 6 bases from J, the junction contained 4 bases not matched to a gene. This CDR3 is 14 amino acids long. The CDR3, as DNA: TGCGCCAGCAGCCGGGAGGATGCGGCCAACGTCCTGACTTTC. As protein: CASSREDAANVLTF.

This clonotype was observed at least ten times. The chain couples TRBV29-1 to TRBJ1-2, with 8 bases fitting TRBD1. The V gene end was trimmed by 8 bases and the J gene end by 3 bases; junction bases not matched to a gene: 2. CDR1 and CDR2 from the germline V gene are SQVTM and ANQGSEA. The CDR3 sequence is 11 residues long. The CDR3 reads CSSDRDYGYTF. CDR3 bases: TGCAGCTCGGACAGGGACTATGGCTACACCTTC.

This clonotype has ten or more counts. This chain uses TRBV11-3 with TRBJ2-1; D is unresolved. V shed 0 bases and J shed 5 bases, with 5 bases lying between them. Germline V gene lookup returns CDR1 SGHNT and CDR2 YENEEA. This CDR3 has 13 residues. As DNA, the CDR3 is TGTGCCAGCAGCTTAGACGGAAACAATGAGCAGTTCTTC. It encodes CASSLDGNNEQFF.

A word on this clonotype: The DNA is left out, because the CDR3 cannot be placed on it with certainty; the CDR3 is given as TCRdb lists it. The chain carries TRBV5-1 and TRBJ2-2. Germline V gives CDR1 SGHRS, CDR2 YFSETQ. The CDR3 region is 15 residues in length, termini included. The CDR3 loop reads CASSLAVFGAGELFF.

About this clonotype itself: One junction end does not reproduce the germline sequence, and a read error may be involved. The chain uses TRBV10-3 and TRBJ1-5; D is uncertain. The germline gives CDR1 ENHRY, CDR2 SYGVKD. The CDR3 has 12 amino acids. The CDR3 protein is CAICETDQPQHF. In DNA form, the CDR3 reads TGTGCCATCTGTGAGACCGACCAGCCCCAGCATTTT.

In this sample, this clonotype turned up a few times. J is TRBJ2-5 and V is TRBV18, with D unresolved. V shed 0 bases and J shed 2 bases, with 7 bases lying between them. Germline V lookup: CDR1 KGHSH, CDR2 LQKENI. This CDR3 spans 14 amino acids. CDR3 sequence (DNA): TGTGCCAGCTCACCACCGGCAGTTCAAGAGACCCAGTACTTC. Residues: CASSPPAVQETQYF. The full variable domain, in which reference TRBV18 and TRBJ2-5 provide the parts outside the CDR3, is NAGVMQNPRHLVRRRGQEARLRCSPMKGHSHVYWYRQLPEEGLKFMVYLQKENIIDESGMPKERFSAEFPKEGPSILRIQQVVRGDSAAYFCASSPPAVQETQYFGPGTRLLVL.

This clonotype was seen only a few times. In DNA form, the CDR3 reads TGCAGCGTGACCAGGGGGCGGGCAGATACGCAGTATTTT. Translated: CSVTRGRADTQYF. The chain employs TRBV29-1 and TRBJ2-3; the match to TRBD1 covers 8 bases. Germline-derived CDR1 and CDR2 are SQVTM and ANQGSEA. V was clipped by 6 bases and J by 4 bases; unmatched bases: 6. The CDR3 has 13 amino acids.

DNA for the CDR3: TGTGCCAGCAGTTCTGGGCTCCAGGCTTTCTTT. Protein: CASSSGLQAFF. The V gene is TRBV12-3 or TRBV12-4, the J gene TRBJ1-1; the D is unclear. The CDR3 is 11 residues long. V was pared by 4 bases and J by 11 bases, with 11 bases between.

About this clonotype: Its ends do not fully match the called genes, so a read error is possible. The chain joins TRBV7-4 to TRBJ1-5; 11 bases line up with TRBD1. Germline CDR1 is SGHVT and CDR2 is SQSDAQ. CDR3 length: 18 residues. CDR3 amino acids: CASNLLGQGGYSNQPQHF. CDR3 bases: TGTGCCAGCAACTTATTGGGACAGGGGGGTTATAGCAATCAGCCCCAGCATTTT.

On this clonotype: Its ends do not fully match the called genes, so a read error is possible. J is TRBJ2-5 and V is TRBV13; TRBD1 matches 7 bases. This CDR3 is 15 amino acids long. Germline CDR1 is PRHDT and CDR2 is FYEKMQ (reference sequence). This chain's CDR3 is CASSTGQTIQEAQYF. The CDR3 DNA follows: TGTGCCAGCAGCACGGGACAGACGATCCAAGAGGCCCAGTACTTC.

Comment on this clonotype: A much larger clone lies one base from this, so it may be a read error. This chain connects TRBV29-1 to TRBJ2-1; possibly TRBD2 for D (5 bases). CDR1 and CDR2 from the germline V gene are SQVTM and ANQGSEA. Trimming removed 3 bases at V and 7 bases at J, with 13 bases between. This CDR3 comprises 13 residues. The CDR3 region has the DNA TGCAGCGTTGATGGCTCGAGGGTGAATGAGCAGTTCTTC. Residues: CSVDGSRVNEQFF.

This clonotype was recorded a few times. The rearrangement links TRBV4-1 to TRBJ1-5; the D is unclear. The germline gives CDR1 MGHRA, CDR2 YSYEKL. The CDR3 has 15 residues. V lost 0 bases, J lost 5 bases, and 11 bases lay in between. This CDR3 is CASSQDRGRHQPQHF. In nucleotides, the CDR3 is TGCGCCAGCAGCCAAGATCGGGGTAGGCATCAGCCCCAGCATTTT.

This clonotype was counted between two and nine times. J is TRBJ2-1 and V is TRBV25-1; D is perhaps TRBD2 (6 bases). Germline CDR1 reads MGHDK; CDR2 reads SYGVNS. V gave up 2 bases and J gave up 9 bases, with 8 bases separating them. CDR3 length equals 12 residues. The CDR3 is CASSERESEQFF. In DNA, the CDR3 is TGTGCCAGCAGTGAACGGGAGTCTGAGCAGTTCTTC.

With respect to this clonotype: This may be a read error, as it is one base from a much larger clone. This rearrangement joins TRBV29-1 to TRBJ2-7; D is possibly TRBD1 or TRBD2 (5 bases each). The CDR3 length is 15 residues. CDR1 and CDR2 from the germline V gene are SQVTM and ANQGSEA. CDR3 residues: CSSEGTPKILYEQDF. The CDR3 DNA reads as TGCAGCTCAGAAGGGACGCCGAAAATTCTCTACGAGCAGGACTTC.

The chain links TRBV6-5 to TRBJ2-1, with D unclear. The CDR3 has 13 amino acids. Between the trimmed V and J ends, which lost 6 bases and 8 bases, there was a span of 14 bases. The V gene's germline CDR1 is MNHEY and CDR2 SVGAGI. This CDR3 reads CASRSTKADEQFF. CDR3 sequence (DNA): TGTGCCAGCAGGTCTACTAAAGCCGATGAGCAGTTCTTC.

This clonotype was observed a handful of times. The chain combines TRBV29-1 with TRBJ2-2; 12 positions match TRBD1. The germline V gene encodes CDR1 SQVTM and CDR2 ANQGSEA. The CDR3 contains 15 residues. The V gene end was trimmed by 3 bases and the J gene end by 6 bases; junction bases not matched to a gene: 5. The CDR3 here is CSVDLGQGASGELFF. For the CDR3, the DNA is TGCAGCGTTGATTTGGGACAGGGGGCTTCCGGGGAGCTGTTTTTT.

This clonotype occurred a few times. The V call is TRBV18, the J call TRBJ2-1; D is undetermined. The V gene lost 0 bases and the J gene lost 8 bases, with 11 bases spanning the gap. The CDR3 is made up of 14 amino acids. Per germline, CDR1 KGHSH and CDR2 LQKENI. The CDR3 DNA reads TGTGCCAGCTCACCACCTTTAGGGATGGATGAGCAGTTCTTC. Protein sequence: CASSPPLGMDEQFF.

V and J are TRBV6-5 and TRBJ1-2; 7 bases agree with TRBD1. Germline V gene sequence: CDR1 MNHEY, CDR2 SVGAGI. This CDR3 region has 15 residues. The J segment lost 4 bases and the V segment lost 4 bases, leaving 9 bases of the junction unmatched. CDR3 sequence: CASSSQTGTAYGYTF. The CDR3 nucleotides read TGTGCCAGCAGTTCCCAGACCGGGACAGCCTATGGCTACACCTTC.